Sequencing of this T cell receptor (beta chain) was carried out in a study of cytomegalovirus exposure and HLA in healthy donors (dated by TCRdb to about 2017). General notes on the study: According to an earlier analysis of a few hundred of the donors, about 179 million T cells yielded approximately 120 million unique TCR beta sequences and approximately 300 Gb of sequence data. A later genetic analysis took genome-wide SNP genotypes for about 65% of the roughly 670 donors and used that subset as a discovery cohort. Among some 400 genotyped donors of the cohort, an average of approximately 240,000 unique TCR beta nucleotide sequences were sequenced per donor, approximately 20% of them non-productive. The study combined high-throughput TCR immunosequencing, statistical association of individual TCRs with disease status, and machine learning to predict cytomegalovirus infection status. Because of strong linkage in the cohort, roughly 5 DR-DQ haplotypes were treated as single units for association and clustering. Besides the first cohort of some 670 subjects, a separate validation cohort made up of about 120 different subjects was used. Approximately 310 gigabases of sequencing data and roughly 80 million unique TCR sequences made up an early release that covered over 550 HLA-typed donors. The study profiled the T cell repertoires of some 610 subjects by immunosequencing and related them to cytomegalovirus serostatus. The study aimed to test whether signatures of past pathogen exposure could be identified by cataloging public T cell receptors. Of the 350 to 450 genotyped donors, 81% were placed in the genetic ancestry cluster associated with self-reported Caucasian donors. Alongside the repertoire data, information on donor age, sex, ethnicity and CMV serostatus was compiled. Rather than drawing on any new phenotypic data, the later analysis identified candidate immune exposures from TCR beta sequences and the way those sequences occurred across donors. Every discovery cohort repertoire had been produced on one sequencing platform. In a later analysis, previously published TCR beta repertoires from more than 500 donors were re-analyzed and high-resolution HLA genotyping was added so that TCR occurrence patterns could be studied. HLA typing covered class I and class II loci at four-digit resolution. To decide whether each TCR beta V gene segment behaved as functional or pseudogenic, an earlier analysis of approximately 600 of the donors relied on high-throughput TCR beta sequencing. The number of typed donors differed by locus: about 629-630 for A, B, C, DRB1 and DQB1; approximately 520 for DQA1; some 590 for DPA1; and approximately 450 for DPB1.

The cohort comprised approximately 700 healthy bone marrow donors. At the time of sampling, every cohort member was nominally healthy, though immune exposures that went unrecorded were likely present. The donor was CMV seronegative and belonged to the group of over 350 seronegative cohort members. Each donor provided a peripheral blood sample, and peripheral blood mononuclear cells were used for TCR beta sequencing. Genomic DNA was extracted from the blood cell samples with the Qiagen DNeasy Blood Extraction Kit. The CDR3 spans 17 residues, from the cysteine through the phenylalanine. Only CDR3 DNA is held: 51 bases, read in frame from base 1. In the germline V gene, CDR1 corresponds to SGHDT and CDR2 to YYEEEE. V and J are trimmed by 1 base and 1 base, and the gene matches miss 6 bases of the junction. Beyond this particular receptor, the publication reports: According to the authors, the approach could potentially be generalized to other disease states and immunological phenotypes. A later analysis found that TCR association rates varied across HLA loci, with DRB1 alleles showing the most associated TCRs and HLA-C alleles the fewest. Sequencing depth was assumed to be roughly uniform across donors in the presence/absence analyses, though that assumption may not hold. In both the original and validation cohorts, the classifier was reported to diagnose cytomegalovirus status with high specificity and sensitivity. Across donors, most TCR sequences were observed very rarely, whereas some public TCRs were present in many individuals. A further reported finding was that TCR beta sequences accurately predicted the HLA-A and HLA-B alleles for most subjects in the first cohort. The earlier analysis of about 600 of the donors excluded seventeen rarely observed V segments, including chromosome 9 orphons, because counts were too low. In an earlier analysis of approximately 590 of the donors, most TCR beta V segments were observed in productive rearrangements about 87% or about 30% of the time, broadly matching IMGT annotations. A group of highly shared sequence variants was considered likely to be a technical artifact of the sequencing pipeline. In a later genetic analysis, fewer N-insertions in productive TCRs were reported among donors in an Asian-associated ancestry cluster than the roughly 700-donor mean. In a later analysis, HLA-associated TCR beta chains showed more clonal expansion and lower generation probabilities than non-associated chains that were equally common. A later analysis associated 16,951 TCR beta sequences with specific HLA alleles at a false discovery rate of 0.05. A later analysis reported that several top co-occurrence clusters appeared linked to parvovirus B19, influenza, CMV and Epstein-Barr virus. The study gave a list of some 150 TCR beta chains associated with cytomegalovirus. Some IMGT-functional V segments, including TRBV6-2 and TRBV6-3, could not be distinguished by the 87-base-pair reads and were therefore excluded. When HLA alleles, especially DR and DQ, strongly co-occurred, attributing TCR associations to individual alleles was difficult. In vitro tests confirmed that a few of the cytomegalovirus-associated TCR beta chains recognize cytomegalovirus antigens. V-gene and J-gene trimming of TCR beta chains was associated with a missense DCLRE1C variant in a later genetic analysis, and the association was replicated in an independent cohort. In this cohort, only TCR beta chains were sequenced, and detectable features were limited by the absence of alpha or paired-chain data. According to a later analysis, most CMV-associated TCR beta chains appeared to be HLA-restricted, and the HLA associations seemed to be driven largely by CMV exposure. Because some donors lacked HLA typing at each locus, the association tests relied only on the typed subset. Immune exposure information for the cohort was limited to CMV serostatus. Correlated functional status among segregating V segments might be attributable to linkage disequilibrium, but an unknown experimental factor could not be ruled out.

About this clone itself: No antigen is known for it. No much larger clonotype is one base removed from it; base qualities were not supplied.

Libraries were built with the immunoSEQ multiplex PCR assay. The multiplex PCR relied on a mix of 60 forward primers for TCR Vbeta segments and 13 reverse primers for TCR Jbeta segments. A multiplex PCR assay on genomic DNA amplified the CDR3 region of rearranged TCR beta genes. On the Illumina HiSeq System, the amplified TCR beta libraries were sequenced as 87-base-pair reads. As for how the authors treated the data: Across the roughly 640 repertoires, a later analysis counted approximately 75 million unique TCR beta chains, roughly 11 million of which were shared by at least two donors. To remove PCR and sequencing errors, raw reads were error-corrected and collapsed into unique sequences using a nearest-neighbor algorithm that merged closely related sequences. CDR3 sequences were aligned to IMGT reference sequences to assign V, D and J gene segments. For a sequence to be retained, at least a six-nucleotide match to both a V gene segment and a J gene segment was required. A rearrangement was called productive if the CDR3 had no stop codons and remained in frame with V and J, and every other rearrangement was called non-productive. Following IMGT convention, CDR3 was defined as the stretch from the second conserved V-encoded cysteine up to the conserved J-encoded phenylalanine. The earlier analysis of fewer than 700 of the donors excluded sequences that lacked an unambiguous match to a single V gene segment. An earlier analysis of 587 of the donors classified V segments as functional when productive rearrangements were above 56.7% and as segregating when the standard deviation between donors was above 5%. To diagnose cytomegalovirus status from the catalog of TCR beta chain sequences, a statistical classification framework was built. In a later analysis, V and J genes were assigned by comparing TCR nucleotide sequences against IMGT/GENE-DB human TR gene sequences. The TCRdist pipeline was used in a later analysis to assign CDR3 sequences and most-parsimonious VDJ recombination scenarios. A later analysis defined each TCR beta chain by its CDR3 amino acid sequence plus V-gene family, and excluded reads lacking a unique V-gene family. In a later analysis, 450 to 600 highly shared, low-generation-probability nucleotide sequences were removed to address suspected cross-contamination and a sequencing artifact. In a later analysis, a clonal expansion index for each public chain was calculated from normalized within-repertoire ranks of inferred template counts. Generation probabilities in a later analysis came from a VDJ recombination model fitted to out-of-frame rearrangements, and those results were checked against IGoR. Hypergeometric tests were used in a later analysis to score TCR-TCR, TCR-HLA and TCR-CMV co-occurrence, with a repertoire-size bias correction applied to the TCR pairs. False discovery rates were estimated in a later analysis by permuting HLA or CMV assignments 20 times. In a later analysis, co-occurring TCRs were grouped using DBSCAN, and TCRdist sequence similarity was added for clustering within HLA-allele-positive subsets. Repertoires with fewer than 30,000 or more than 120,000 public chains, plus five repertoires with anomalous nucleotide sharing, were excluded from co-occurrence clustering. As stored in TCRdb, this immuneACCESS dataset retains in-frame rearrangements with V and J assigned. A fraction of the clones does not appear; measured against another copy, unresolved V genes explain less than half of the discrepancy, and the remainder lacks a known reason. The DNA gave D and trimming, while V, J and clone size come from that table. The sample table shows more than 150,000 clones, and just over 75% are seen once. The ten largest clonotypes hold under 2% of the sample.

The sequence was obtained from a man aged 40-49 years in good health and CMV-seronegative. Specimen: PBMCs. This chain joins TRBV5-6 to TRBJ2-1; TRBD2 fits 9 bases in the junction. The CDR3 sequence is CASSLLAREGSYNEQFF. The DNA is TGTGCCAGCAGCTTGTTGGCGCGGGAGGGATCCTACAATGAGCAGTTCTTC.